A single sample gave rise to the 21 T cell receptor beta chains below, sequenced in a study of technical replicates of blood from a handful of donors. Generated by immunoSEQ multiplex PCR, the TCRdb table keeps only in-frame clones and is missing some. The sample has about 89,000 clones, roughly 94% seen once; the top ten hold roughly 0.22%. Sequencing was done on a sample of T cells isolated from PBMCs. These TCRs come from a human donor in good health.

The V and J genes are TRBV19 and TRBJ1-5; maybe TRBD1 (5 bases). The CDR3 covers 12 residues. From germline, CDR1 is LNHDA and CDR2 SQIVND (reference sequence). Trimming shortened V by 6 bases and J by 9 bases, and 12 bases separated the two germline ends. CDR3 sequence (DNA): TGTGCCAGTAGGGGGACTCTCGGGCCCCAGCATTTT. Residues: CASRGTLGPQHF. Looking up the rest from reference TRBV19 and TRBJ1-5 gives the full variable domain: DGGITQSPKYLFRKEGQNVTLSCEQNLNHDAMYWYRQDPGQGLRLIYYSQIVNDFQKGDIAEGYSVSREKKESFPLTVTSAQKNPTAFYLCASRGTLGPQHFGDGTRLSIL.

The CDR3 DNA follows: TGTGCCAGCAGCTCGGACAGGGGGACAACTAATGAAAAACTGTTTTTT. It specifies CASSSDRGTTNEKLFF. The chain uses TRBV5-4 and TRBJ1-4; 10 bases fit TRBD1. The CDR3 runs 16 residues. Trimming cost V 3 bases and J 0 bases; bases outside gene matches: 2. Germline V lookup: CDR1 SGHNT, CDR2 YYREEE (reference sequence).

The rearrangement links TRBV6-5 to TRBJ2-7; 9 bases fit TRBD1. The CDR3 is made up of 13 amino acids. The V gene's germline CDR1 is MNHEY and CDR2 SVGAGI. J was trimmed by 6 bases and V by 2 bases; bases with no gene match: 2. CDR3: CASSYGQGREQYF. CDR3 bases: TGTGCCAGCAGTTACGGACAGGGGCGCGAGCAGTACTTC.

V is TRBV28 and J is TRBJ1-3; 7 bases align to TRBD1. The CDR3 consists of 17 residues. Trimming took 5 bases from V and 0 from J; bases not matched to a gene: 10. CDR1 and CDR2 (germline): MDHEN, SYDVKM. This chain's CDR3 is CASSPIDDRDSGNTIYF. CDR3 bases: TGTGCCAGCAGTCCAATAGATGACAGGGACTCTGGAAACACCATATATTTT.

The V gene is TRBV27, the J gene TRBJ2-3; TRBD1 is a possible D gene (6 bases). CDR1 MNHEY and CDR2 SMNVEV come from the germline V gene (reference sequence). The V and J ends lost 4 bases and 2 bases respectively, with 10 bases between them. The CDR3 covers 14 residues. In nucleotides, the CDR3 is TGTGCCAGCAGTTGGGGGCGCTCCACAGATACGCAGTATTTT. Its protein product is CASSWGRSTDTQYF.

The chain is built from TRBV30 and TRBJ2-5, with 8 nucleotides matching TRBD1. The CDR3 consists of 14 residues. Trimming took 2 bases from V and 7 from J; bases not matched to a gene: 9. Germline CDR1 and CDR2: GTSNPN and SVGIG (reference sequence). The CDR3 reads CAWSPLLQGGTQYF. The CDR3 DNA sequence: TGTGCCTGGAGTCCTTTGTTACAGGGGGGGACCCAGTACTTC.

The chain has TRBV6-5 and TRBJ1-1, with 11 bases identical to TRBD1. There are 15 residues in the CDR3. The ends lost 7 bases at V and 4 bases at J; junction bases unmatched: 8. The germline CDR1 and CDR2 sequences are MNHEY and SVGAGI. CDR3 sequence reads: CASTPDRGRPTEAFF. DNA of the CDR3: TGTGCCAGCACCCCGGACAGGGGGCGTCCCACTGAAGCTTTCTTT.

This clone was counted between two and nine times. The chain employs TRBV4-1 and TRBJ1-5; D is undetermined. From germline, CDR1 is MGHRA and CDR2 YSYEKL. The CDR3 runs 13 residues. The V and J ends lost 1 base and 4 bases respectively, with 5 bases between them. The CDR3 loop is CASSQGLNQPQHF. The CDR3 nucleotides are TGCGCCAGCAGCCAAGGACTTAATCAGCCCCAGCATTTT.

Only a few counts were recorded for this clone. The chain employs TRBV27 and TRBJ2-7, with D hard to call. The CDR3 contains 13 residues. The V gene's germline CDR1 is MNHEY and CDR2 SMNVEV (reference sequence). The V end lost 5 bases, the J end lost 2 bases, and 10 bases lay between the germline ends. The CDR3 region has the DNA TGTGCCAGCAGTGGCGGCAGCCCCTACGAGCAGTACTTC. Translating it yields CASSGGSPYEQYF.

V usage is TRBV25-1 and J usage is TRBJ1-4, with 8 bases aligning to TRBD1. Trimming cost V 8 bases and J 6 bases; bases outside gene matches: 8. This CDR3 is 14 amino acids long. Germline CDR1 and CDR2: MGHDK and SYGVNS. The CDR3 DNA is TGTGCCAGCGGCGCAGGGGGCAGTTATGAAAAACTGTTTTTT. This encodes CASGAGGSYEKLFF.

The chain couples TRBV19 to TRBJ1-4, with D possibly being TRBD1 (6 bases). The V gene's germline CDR1 is LNHDA and CDR2 SQIVND (reference sequence). V was trimmed by 6 bases and J by 0 bases, leaving 17 bases between them. The CDR3 consists of 17 residues. The DNA for the CDR3 is TGTGCCAGTAGCCGAACAGGGAGACTTGCAACTAATGAAAAACTGTTTTTT. Its translation is CASSRTGRLATNEKLFF.

V usage is TRBV13 and J usage is TRBJ2-3; 9 bases match TRBD2. This CDR3 has 15 amino acids. The germline gives CDR1 PRHDT, CDR2 FYEKMQ (reference sequence). V was pared by 5 bases and J by 2 bases, with 5 bases of the junction left unmatched. The CDR3 here is CASSRLAEDTDTQYF. The CDR3, as DNA: TGTGCCAGCAGCCGACTAGCGGAGGACACAGATACGCAGTATTTT.

This chain links TRBV5-6 with TRBJ1-2, with a possible D match to TRBD1 (5 bases). CDR1 and CDR2 (germline): SGHDT, YYEEEE. Deletions cut 0 bases from V and 0 bases from J, with 12 bases between. This CDR3 region has 16 residues. Written as DNA, the CDR3 is TGTGCCAGCAGCTTGGGGCCCCAGGGCCCTAACTATGGCTACACCTTC. Protein: CASSLGPQGPNYGYTF.

This clone was detected only a few times. CDR3 residues: CASSLAGAREAFF. For the CDR3, the DNA is TGTGCCAGCAGCTTGGCAGGGGCGAGGGAAGCTTTCTTT. The rearrangement uses TRBV5-4 and TRBJ1-1; possible D gene TRBD1, 6 bases. CDR3 length: 13 residues. CDR1 is SGHNT and CDR2 is YYREEE in the germline V gene (reference sequence). The V end was cut by 0 bases, the J end by 8 bases, with 11 bases between.

The chain combines TRBV28 with TRBJ1-4; D may be TRBD1 (5 bases). The CDR3 has 14 residues. V was shortened by 11 bases and J by 3 bases, with 16 bases between the two germline ends. Looked up from germline, CDR1 is MDHEN and CDR2 is SYDVKM. For the CDR3, the DNA is TGTGCCTCAGGAACAGGCTCATCTAATGAAAAACTGTTTTTT. Its protein product is CASGTGSSNEKLFF.

The chain couples TRBV6-4 to TRBJ1-6; TRBD1 is a possible D gene (6 bases). Trimming cost V 4 bases and J 7 bases, with 20 bases left between them. Germline CDR1 reads MRHNA; CDR2 reads SNTAGT. The CDR3 has 17 residues. The CDR3 coding sequence is TGTGCCAGCAGTGCCATCGCTACCTTAGGGGGAAATTCACCCCTCCACTTT. Translating gives CASSAIATLGGNSPLHF.

The CDR3 region has the DNA TGTGCCAGCAGCTTAGTAGACGGGTTTGGCACCGGGGAGCTGTTTTTT. It translates to CASSLVDGFGTGELFF. The chain recombines TRBV7-2 with TRBJ2-2; no clear D gene. This CDR3 spans 16 amino acids. Trimming stripped 1 base from V and 4 bases from J, with 13 bases between. Per germline, CDR1 SGHTA and CDR2 FQGNSA.

The chain links TRBV27 to TRBJ2-7; 9 bases are a match to TRBD1. The CDR3 totals 14 residues. The V gene end was trimmed by 4 bases and the J gene end by 6 bases; junction bases not matched to a gene: 7. Germline CDR1 reads MNHEY; CDR2 reads SMNVEV (reference sequence). The CDR3 DNA sequence: TGTGCCAGCAGTTCGGGACAGGGATCTGTCGAGCAGTACTTC. Protein product: CASSSGQGSVEQYF.

The rearrangement links TRBV27 to TRBJ1-4; possibly TRBD1 for D (5 bases). The CDR3 covers 15 residues. Between the trimmed V and J ends, which lost 5 bases and 5 bases, there was a span of 15 bases. Germline lookup yields CDR1 MNHEY and CDR2 SMNVEV (reference sequence). Written as DNA, the CDR3 is TGTGCCAGCAGTAGTACGGGACTGCTGAATGAAAAACTGTTTTTT. It codes for CASSSTGLLNEKLFF.

V is TRBV7-6 and J is TRBJ2-7; possible D gene TRBD1, 6 bases. This CDR3 region has 14 residues. V lost 4 bases and J 6 bases, leaving 16 bases between the germline ends. Germline CDR1 is SGHVS and CDR2 is FNYEAQ. CDR3 bases: TGTGCCAGCAGCTCACAGGGTTTAGGAGGCGAGCAGTACTTC. It codes for CASSSQGLGGEQYF. Using reference TRBV7-6 and TRBJ2-7 for the parts outside the CDR3, the full variable domain is GAGVSQSPRYKVTKRGQDVALRCDPISGHVSLYWYRQALGQGPEFLTYFNYEAQQDKSGLPNDRFSAERPEGSISTLTIQRTEQRDSAMYRCASSSQGLGGEQYFGPGTRLTVT.

The rearrangement links TRBV2 to TRBJ2-3, with 10 nucleotides matching TRBD2. The CDR3 is 15 residues long. V shed 2 bases, J shed 1 base, and the junction held 0 bases outside the gene matches. Germline V gives CDR1 SNHLY, CDR2 FYNNEI. The CDR3 sequence: CASSELAGGTDTQYF. CDR3 DNA: TGTGCCAGCAGTGAACTAGCGGGGGGCACAGATACGCAGTATTTT.